The next 24 T cell receptor beta chains were all read from a single sample in a study of OX40 agonist ivuxolimab in advanced cancers. Using immunoSEQ multiplex PCR, the repertoire was profiled, and TCRdb retains in-frame clones only, with some absent. Found here are about 73,000 clones, 75% to 90% of them singletons; the top ten hold about a tenth. The material was CD4+ or CD8+ T cells sorted from blood, obtained in a trial of the OX40 agonist ivuxolimab. These receptors all stem from an adult with an advanced solid tumor such as melanoma, head and neck, liver or kidney cancer.

This chain connects TRBV19 to TRBJ1-5; weak D call: TRBD1 (6 bases). The germline V gene encodes CDR1 LNHDA and CDR2 SQIVND (reference sequence). V was trimmed by 0 bases and J by 2 bases, leaving 14 bases between them. This CDR3 region has 17 residues. The CDR3 bases are TGTGCCAGTAGTATAGACTCTGGGGGCCAGGGCAATCAGCCCCAGCATTTT. This sequence encodes CASSIDSGGQGNQPQHF.

The count of this clone is one. The genes are TRBV9 and TRBJ2-1; 8 nucleotides agree with TRBD2. This CDR3 region has 18 residues. The junction had 16 bases not matched to a gene; V was cut back by 0 bases and J by 8 bases. Germline assignment: CDR1 SGDLS and CDR2 YYNGEE. The CDR3 loop reads CASSVARTGTSEVYEQFF. For the CDR3, the DNA is TGTGCCAGCAGCGTAGCCCGGACCGGGACTAGTGAAGTCTATGAGCAGTTCTTC.

The CDR3 loop is CASSLVAGAQNEQFF. The DNA of the CDR3 is TGTGCCAGCAGCTTAGTTGCAGGGGCTCAGAATGAGCAGTTCTTC. The chain links TRBV13 to TRBJ2-1; D may be TRBD1 (6 bases). V lost 1 base to trimming and J lost 7 bases, with 14 bases between them. This CDR3 comprises 15 residues. Germline values: CDR1 PRHDT, CDR2 FYEKMQ (reference sequence).

The chain couples TRBV5-1 to TRBJ2-7; 7 bases align to TRBD1. This CDR3 is built from 13 residues. Germline CDR1 reads SGHRS; CDR2 reads YFSETQ. Trimming cost V 2 bases and J 4 bases; bases outside gene matches: 3. The CDR3 sequence is CASSLGGGYEQYF. CDR3 sequence (DNA): TGCGCCAGCAGCTTAGGGGGCGGATACGAGCAGTACTTC.

This chain uses TRBV5-1 with TRBJ2-2, with TRBD2 identical over 7 bases. V was clipped by 1 base and J by 0 bases; unmatched bases: 3. This CDR3 has 16 residues. Germline V gene data show CDR1 as SGHRS and CDR2 as YFSETQ. The CDR3 loop reads CASSLLGLANTGELFF. The CDR3 coding sequence is TGCGCCAGCAGCTTGCTCGGACTAGCGAACACCGGGGAGCTGTTTTTT.

The V and J genes are TRBV7-3 and TRBJ2-1, with D possibly being TRBD2 (5 bases). Germline CDR1 SGHTA, CDR2 FQGTGA. Trimming removed 0 bases at V and 6 bases at J, with 9 bases between. CDR3 length: 14 amino acids. The CDR3 protein is CASSLTGLANEQFF. The CDR3 DNA follows: TGTGCCAGCAGCTTAACCGGACTTGCCAATGAGCAGTTCTTC.

This chain links TRBV6-6 with TRBJ1-2, with D perhaps TRBD1 (5 bases). CDR3 size: 12 residues. With 8 bases removed from V and 8 bases from J, the gap between germline ends came to 15 bases. CDR1 and CDR2 from the germline V gene are MNHNY and SVGAGI (reference sequence). The CDR3 DNA reads as TGTGCCAGCGGGGGGACGGTAGTCGGCTACACCTTC. This gives the protein CASGGTVVGYTF.

The chain combines TRBV4-1 with TRBJ1-5; D gene unclear. Trimming removed 0 bases from V and 5 bases from J, with 14 bases in between. In germline, CDR1 is MGHRA, CDR2 YSYEKL. The CDR3 contains 16 residues. The chain's CDR3 is CASSQDLGGIDQPQHF. DNA of the CDR3: TGCGCCAGCAGCCAAGATCTGGGAGGAATCGATCAGCCCCAGCATTTT.

This rearrangement joins TRBV16 to TRBJ2-1; D gene uncertain. Germline V lookup: CDR1 KGHSY, CDR2 FQNENV. The CDR3 runs 13 residues. Trimming removed 1 base from V and 5 bases from J, with 6 bases in between. In nucleotides, the CDR3 is TGTGCCAGCAGCCAATTCGGCGACAATGAGCAGTTCTTC. Encoded protein: CASSQFGDNEQFF.

This chain connects TRBV2 to TRBJ1-1; D gene ambiguous. Germline CDR1 is SNHLY and CDR2 is FYNNEI. The CDR3 is made up of 11 amino acids. V was shortened by 7 bases and J by 1 base, with 4 bases between the two germline ends. The CDR3 region is CASKTNTEAFF. In DNA, the CDR3 is TGTGCCAGCAAGACGAACACTGAAGCTTTCTTT.

V gene TRBV7-6 combines with J gene TRBJ2-1, with D possibly matching TRBD2 (6 bases). The CDR3 is 12 residues long. CDR1 and CDR2 (germline): SGHVS, FNYEAQ. The V and J ends lost 3 bases and 7 bases respectively, with 7 bases between them. The CDR3 region has the DNA TGTGCCAGCAGCTTCAGCGGGAATGAGCAGTTCTTC. Its protein is CASSFSGNEQFF. Full variable domain (rest looked up from reference TRBV7-6 and TRBJ2-1): GAGVSQSPRYKVTKRGQDVALRCDPISGHVSLYWYRQALGQGPEFLTYFNYEAQQDKSGLPNDRFSAERPEGSISTLTIQRTEQRDSAMYRCASSFSGNEQFFGPGTRLTVL.

The CDR3 here is CASSEQGGYEQYF. For the CDR3, the DNA is TGTGCCAGCAGCGAACAGGGGGGCTACGAGCAGTACTTC. The chain employs TRBV9 and TRBJ2-7; 8 nucleotides agree with TRBD1. This CDR3 comprises 13 residues. Germline lookup yields CDR1 SGDLS and CDR2 YYNGEE. After removal of 3 bases from V and 3 bases from J, the junction contained 2 bases not matched to a gene.

The chain uses TRBV2 and TRBJ1-2, with D tentatively TRBD1 (6 bases). Germline V gene lookup returns CDR1 SNHLY and CDR2 FYNNEI. This CDR3 contains 11 residues. The V end lost 8 bases, the J end lost 8 bases, and 12 bases lay between the germline ends. The CDR3 is CASDTGLGYTF. The CDR3 region has the DNA TGTGCCAGCGACACAGGGTTGGGCTACACCTTC.

The chain has TRBV2 and TRBJ1-2, with D tentatively TRBD1 (5 bases). The CDR3 spans 14 residues. Germline V lookup: CDR1 SNHLY, CDR2 FYNNEI. V shed 3 bases and J shed 1 base, with 9 bases lying between them. The CDR3 region has the DNA TGTGCCAGCAGTGAGGCAGGGTTTAACTATGGCTACACCTTC. Residues: CASSEAGFNYGYTF.

The chain employs TRBV5-5 and TRBJ2-2; 8 bases line up with TRBD2. Per germline, CDR1 SGHKS and CDR2 YYEKEE (reference sequence). Trimming cost V 4 bases and J 8 bases; bases outside gene matches: 10. This CDR3 is built from 15 residues. The CDR3 reads CASSPQSGGRGELFF. The CDR3 region has the DNA TGTGCCAGCAGCCCCCAGAGCGGGGGAAGGGGGGAGCTGTTTTTT. Full variable domain (missing parts from reference TRBV5-5 and TRBJ2-2): DAGVTQSPTHLIKTRGQQVTLRCSPISGHKSVSWYQQVLGQGPQFIFQYYEKEERGRGNFPDRFSARQFPNYSSELNVNALLLGDSALYLCASSPQSGGRGELFFGEGSRLTVL.

This CDR3 is CASSLNGDTHTDTQYF. The DNA for the CDR3 is TGTGCCAGCAGTTTAAACGGAGACACACACACAGATACGCAGTATTTT. V usage is TRBV27 and J usage is TRBJ2-3; no clear D gene. The CDR3 sequence is 16 residues long. Germline CDR1 MNHEY, CDR2 SMNVEV (reference sequence). V was shortened by 2 bases and J by 2 bases, with 14 bases between the two germline ends.

The V call is TRBV19, the J call TRBJ2-2; the D gene is possibly TRBD1 (7 bases). Germline V lookup: CDR1 LNHDA, CDR2 SQIVND (reference sequence). Trimming shortened V by 3 bases and J by 4 bases, and 9 bases separated the two germline ends. The CDR3 contains 14 residues. The CDR3 nucleotides are TGTGCCAGTAGTATGGAGGGGGCCACCGGGGAGCTGTTTTTT. Its translation is CASSMEGATGELFF.

V gene TRBV11-2 combines with J gene TRBJ2-1; TRBD2 matches 7 bases. The CDR3 is 15 amino acids. Germline V gene lookup returns CDR1 SGHAT and CDR2 FQNNGV. With 1 base clipped from V and 5 bases from J, the junction kept 5 bases outside the gene matches. CDR3 coding DNA: TGTGCCAGCAGCTTAGTAGCGGGCTATCACAATGAGCAGTTCTTC. Protein product: CASSLVAGYHNEQFF.

The chain has TRBV5-4 and TRBJ2-5; no definite D call. The J call is doubtful: the DNA matches TRBJ2-7 better. Per germline, CDR1 SGHNT and CDR2 YYREEE (reference sequence). The CDR3 consists of 11 residues. The CDR3 DNA sequence: TGTGCCAGCAGCTTGGGTTACGAGCAGTACTTC. Amino acids: CASSLGYEQYF.

The chain links TRBV19 to TRBJ2-1, with 11 bases lining up with TRBD1. The junction had 13 bases not matched to a gene; V was cut back by 0 bases and J by 9 bases. Germline-derived CDR1 and CDR2 are LNHDA and SQIVND (reference sequence). CDR3 size: 18 residues. The chain's CDR3 is CASSIDREDRGRKGEQFF. The CDR3 DNA sequence: TGTGCCAGTAGTATAGATCGAGAGGACAGGGGGCGTAAGGGTGAGCAGTTCTTC.

The chain carries TRBV29-1 and TRBJ1-2, with 7 positions matching TRBD1. V lost 0 bases to trimming and J lost 4 bases; unmatched junction nucleotides: 8. CDR3 length equals 15 residues. Germline CDR1 SQVTM, CDR2 ANQGSEA. For the CDR3, the DNA is TGCAGCGTTGAAGATGGGACAGCCAACCCCTATGGCTACACCTTC. Translated: CSVEDGTANPYGYTF.

The V and J genes are TRBV19 and TRBJ1-1, with TRBD1 as a possible D gene (5 bases). Per the germline V gene, CDR1 is LNHDA and CDR2 is SQIVND (reference sequence). With 1 base removed from V and 8 bases from J, the gap between germline ends came to 14 bases. This CDR3 comprises 14 residues. The CDR3 DNA sequence: TGTGCCAGTAGTATAGTCCTCAGGGCGTTGGAAGCTTTCTTT. Its translation is CASSIVLRALEAFF.

CDR3 sequence: CAWELTGPASPLHF. As DNA, the CDR3 is TGTGCCTGGGAACTGACGGGGCCTGCGTCACCCCTCCACTTT. This chain links TRBV30 with TRBJ1-6, with TRBD1 as a possible D gene (5 bases). Trimming left V 5 bases short and J 10 bases short, with 18 bases between. The CDR3 extends over 14 amino acids. Looked up from germline, CDR1 is GTSNPN and CDR2 is SVGIG (reference sequence).

The J gene is TRBJ2-3, the V gene TRBV7-8; either TRBD1 or TRBD2 may fit D (5 bases each). V dropped 3 bases and J dropped 2 bases, with 18 bases sitting between them. This CDR3 contains 17 residues. Germline CDR1 and CDR2: SGHVS and FQNEAQ. CDR3 nucleotide sequence: TGTGCCAGCAGCTTTCCCCCGGGGCAGGACCCCACAGATACGCAGTATTTT. This sequence encodes CASSFPPGQDPTDTQYF.